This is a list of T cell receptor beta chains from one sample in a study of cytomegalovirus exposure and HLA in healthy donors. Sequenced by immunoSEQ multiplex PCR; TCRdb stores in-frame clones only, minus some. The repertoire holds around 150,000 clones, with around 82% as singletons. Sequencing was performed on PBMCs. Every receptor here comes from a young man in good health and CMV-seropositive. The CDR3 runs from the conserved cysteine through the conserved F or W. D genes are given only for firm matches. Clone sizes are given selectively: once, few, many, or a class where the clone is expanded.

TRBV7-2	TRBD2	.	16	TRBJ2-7	CASSLGTSASSYEQYF	TGTGCCAGCAGCTTGGGAACTAGCGCTAGCTCCTACGAGCAGTACTTC
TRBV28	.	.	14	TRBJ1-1	CASSLRGAIAEAFF	TGTGCCAGCAGTTTGCGGGGGGCTATCGCTGAAGCTTTCTTT
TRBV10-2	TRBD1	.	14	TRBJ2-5	CASSFQGAGETQYF	TGCGCCAGCAGTTTCCAGGGGGCTGGAGAGACCCAGTACTTC
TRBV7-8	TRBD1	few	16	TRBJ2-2	CASSLTGQGQTGELFF	TGTGCCAGCAGCTTAACTGGACAGGGACAAACCGGGGAGCTGTTTTTT
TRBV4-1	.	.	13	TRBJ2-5	CASSRGGLETQYF	TGCGCCAGCAGCCGGGGGGGGCTGGAGACCCAGTACTTC
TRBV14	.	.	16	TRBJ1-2	CASSQNTVFNSYGYTF	TGTGCCAGCAGCCAAAACACAGTTTTCAATAGCTATGGCTACACCTTC
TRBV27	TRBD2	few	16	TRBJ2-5	CASSPNSGRAGETQYF	TGTGCCAGCAGTCCAAATAGCGGGAGGGCCGGGGAGACCCAGTACTTC
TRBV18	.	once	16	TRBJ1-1	CASSNYRASPNTEAFF	TGTGCCAGCTCAAATTACAGGGCTAGCCCCAACACTGAAGCTTTCTTT
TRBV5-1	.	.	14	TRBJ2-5	CASSSGGLKETQYF	TGCGCCAGCAGCTCTGGTGGACTTAAGGAGACCCAGTACTTC
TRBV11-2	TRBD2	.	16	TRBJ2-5	CASSLVVGGGQETQYF	TGTGCCAGCAGCTTAGTTGTGGGGGGGGGCCAAGAGACCCAGTACTTC